These 11 T cell receptor beta chains share one sample of origin, sequenced in a study of blood T cell repertoires in COVID-19. Clones were sequenced by immunoSEQ multiplex PCR, and TCRdb holds only the in-frame ones, with some missing. The sample records roughly 100,000 clones, approximately 86% being singletons. The sample comprised peripheral blood. These receptor sequences come from a woman of 80 years or more with acute or convalescent COVID-19.

The rearrangement joins TRBV28 to TRBJ1-5; 12 bases map to TRBD1. The germline CDR1 and CDR2 sequences are MDHEN and SYDVKM. J lost 6 bases, V lost 8 bases, and 2 bases had no gene match. The CDR3 has 13 amino acids. The CDR3 loop reads CASGTGGVQPQHF. The CDR3 nucleotides read TGTGCCAGCGGGACAGGGGGCGTTCAGCCCCAGCATTTT.

This chain links TRBV21-1 with TRBJ1-4; the table assigns TRBD1, which was not confirmed against the DNA. TRBV21-1 has pseudogene status. The CDR3 has 17 amino acids. The CDR3 reads CASSYRDRQSTNEKLFF. The CDR3 bases are TGTGCCAGCAGTTATAGGGACAGACAATCAACTAATGAAAAACTGTTTTTT.

V gene TRBV5-8 combines with J gene TRBJ1-6; 9 nucleotides agree with TRBD1. The CDR3 is 15 residues long. V lost 0 bases and J lost 7; bases outside the gene matches: 2. Germline V CDR1 and CDR2: SGHTS, YDEGEE. The CDR3 DNA follows: TGTGCCAGCAGCTTGGTCGGGACAGGGAATTCACCCCTCCACTTT. Translating it yields CASSLVGTGNSPLHF.

J is TRBJ2-1 and V is TRBV19; 11 nucleotides line up with TRBD2. CDR3 length equals 15 residues. Germline V lookup: CDR1 LNHDA, CDR2 SQIVND (reference sequence). V was pared by 5 bases and J by 10 bases, with 10 bases of the junction left unmatched. CDR3 DNA: TGTGCCAGTAGTCTACTAGCGGGGGCCCTCGGAGAGCAGTTCTTC. As protein: CASSLLAGALGEQFF. Variable domain in full (rest from reference TRBV19 and TRBJ2-1): DGGITQSPKYLFRKEGQNVTLSCEQNLNHDAMYWYRQDPGQGLRLIYYSQIVNDFQKGDIAEGYSVSREKKESFPLTVTSAQKNPTAFYLCASSLLAGALGEQFFGPGTRLTVL.

The J gene is TRBJ1-1, the V gene TRBV5-1, with 8 positions matching TRBD1. CDR3 length: 16 residues. From germline, CDR1 is SGHRS and CDR2 YFSETQ. Trimming cost V 4 bases and J 0 bases; bases outside gene matches: 8. CDR3 nucleotide sequence: TGCGCCAGCAGCCTCCGGACAGGGTTAATGAACACTGAAGCTTTCTTT. Its protein is CASSLRTGLMNTEAFF. Combining the CDR3 with reference TRBV5-1 and TRBJ1-1 gives the whole variable domain KAGVTQTPRYLIKTRGQQVTLSCSPISGHRSVSWYQQTPGQGLQFLFEYFSETQRNKGNFPGRFSGRQFSNSRSEMNVSTLELGDSALYLCASSLRTGLMNTEAFFGQGTRLTVV.

This clone has more than one count but fewer than ten. The chain uses TRBV7-2 and TRBJ1-2, with D perhaps TRBD1 (6 bases). Germline V CDR1 and CDR2: SGHTA, FQGNSA. Trimming took off 1 base at V and 7 bases at J, with 13 bases between the two ends. CDR3 length equals 14 residues. Here the CDR3 DNA reads TGTGCCAGCAGCTTAGACCGGACAGCCGGTGGCTACACCTTC. This encodes CASSLDRTAGGYTF.

The CDR3 is CASRRDRENYGYTF. CDR3 coding DNA: TGTGCCAGCAGACGGGACAGGGAAAACTATGGCTACACCTTC. This chain uses TRBV27 with TRBJ1-2, with 9 bases lining up with TRBD1. The CDR3 spans 14 residues. Germline V gene lookup returns CDR1 MNHEY and CDR2 SMNVEV (reference sequence). Unmatched junction bases numbered 4, after V lost 6 bases and J lost 2 bases.

The chain employs TRBV28 and TRBJ1-3; 7 bases fit TRBD1. In germline, CDR1 is MDHEN, CDR2 SYDVKM. V shed 2 bases and J 4 bases; nucleotides not matched to a gene: 2. This CDR3 is built from 14 residues. The CDR3 protein is CASSLRGPGNTIYF. CDR3 coding DNA: TGTGCCAGCAGTTTAAGGGGGCCGGGAAACACCATATATTTT.

V usage is TRBV20-1 and J usage is TRBJ2-1; the D is unclear. This CDR3 has 11 residues. Germline CDR1 is DFQATT and CDR2 is SNEGSKA (reference sequence). Trimming took off 2 bases at V and 9 bases at J, with 8 bases between the two ends. The CDR3: CSARQVVEQFF. DNA for the CDR3: TGCAGTGCTAGACAGGTAGTTGAGCAGTTCTTC.

The V gene is TRBV6-6, the J gene TRBJ2-3; no definite D call. The germline gives CDR1 MNHNY, CDR2 SVGAGI (reference sequence). V dropped 7 bases and J dropped 6 bases, with 11 bases sitting between them. CDR3 length: 12 amino acids. This CDR3 is CASKLVSDTQYF. The CDR3 region has the DNA TGTGCCAGCAAACTCGTCTCGGATACGCAGTATTTT.

The rearrangement joins TRBV6-5 to TRBJ1-1, with a weak D call TRBD1 (6 bases). V lost 6 bases and J 4 bases, leaving 12 bases between the germline ends. The CDR3 totals 13 residues. CDR1 and CDR2 from the germline V gene are MNHEY and SVGAGI. The CDR3 is CASRREGGTEAFF. The CDR3 bases are TGTGCCAGCAGACGCGAAGGGGGCACTGAAGCTTTCTTT.